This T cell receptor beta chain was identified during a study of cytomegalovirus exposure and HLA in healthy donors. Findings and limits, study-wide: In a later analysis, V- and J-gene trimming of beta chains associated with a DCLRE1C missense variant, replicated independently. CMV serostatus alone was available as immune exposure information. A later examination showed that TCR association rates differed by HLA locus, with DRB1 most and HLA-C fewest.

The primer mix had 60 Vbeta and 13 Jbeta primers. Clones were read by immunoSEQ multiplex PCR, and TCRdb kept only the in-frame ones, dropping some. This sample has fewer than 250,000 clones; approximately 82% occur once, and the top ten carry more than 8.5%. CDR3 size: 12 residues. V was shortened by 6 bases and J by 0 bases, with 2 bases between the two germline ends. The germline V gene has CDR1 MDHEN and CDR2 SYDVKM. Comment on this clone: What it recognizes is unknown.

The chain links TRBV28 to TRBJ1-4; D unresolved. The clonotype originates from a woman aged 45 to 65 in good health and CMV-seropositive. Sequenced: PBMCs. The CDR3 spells CASSTTNEKLFF. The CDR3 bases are TGTGCCAGCAGCACAACTAATGAAAAACTGTTTTTT.